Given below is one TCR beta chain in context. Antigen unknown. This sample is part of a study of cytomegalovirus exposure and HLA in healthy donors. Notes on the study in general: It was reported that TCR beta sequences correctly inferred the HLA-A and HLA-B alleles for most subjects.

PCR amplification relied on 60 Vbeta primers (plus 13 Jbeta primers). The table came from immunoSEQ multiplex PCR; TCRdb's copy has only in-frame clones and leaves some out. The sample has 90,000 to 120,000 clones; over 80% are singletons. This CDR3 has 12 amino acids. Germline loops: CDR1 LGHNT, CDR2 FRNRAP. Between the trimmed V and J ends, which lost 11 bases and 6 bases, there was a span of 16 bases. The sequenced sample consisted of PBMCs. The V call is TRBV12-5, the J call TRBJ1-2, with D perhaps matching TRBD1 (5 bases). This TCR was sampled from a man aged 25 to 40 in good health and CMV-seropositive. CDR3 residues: CAGRDSLDGYTF. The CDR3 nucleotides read TGTGCTGGAAGAGACAGTTTGGATGGCTACACCTTC.